This T cell receptor beta chain was observed in a study of T cells in Graves' hyperthyroidism and ophthalmopathy. Background on the study: Before any treatment, at initial diagnosis, peripheral blood was collected. The study's findings and limits: Ophthalmopathy, which appeared later, was predicted by the model a median 6.5 months before onset. Patients with ophthalmopathy were separated from those with stable hyperthyroidism by a 13 V-J model.

From RNA transcripts, TCR beta CDR3 regions were amplified. The study used the HTBI primer set for a first-round RT-PCR of the TCR CDR3. TCRdb used MiXCR to reprocess the multiplex PCR reads, holding one entry per CDR3 protein. This table has approximately 350,000 distinct CDR3 sequences, about 15% appearing once. In this sample, this clonotype turned up many times. As yet, its antigen is unknown. V lost 5 bases to trimming and J lost 9 bases; unmatched junction nucleotides: 16. Germline CDR1 SGHVS, CDR2 FQNEAQ. CDR3 length equals 17 residues. The clonotype comes from a woman aged 55-69 years with Graves' ophthalmopathy. The sample was blood. The chain recombines TRBV7-8 with TRBJ2-1, with TRBD2 identical over 10 bases. The CDR3 is CASSREGLARRSTEQFF. CDR3 DNA sequence: TGTGCCAGCAGCCGTGAGGGACTAGCGCGAAGAAGCACTGAGCAGTTCTTC.